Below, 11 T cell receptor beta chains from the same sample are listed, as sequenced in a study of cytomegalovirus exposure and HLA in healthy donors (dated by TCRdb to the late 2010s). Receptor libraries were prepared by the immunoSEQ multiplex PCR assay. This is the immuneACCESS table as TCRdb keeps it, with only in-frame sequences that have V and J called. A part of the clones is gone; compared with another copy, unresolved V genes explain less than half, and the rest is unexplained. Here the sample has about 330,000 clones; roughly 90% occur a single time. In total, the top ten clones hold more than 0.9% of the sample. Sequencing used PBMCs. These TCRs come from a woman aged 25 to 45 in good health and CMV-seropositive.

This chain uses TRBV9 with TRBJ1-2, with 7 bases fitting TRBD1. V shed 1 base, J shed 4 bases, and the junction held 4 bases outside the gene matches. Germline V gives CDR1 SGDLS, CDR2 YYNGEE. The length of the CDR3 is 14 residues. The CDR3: CASSVKTGTYGYTF. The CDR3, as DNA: TGTGCCAGCAGCGTAAAGACAGGGACCTATGGCTACACCTTC.

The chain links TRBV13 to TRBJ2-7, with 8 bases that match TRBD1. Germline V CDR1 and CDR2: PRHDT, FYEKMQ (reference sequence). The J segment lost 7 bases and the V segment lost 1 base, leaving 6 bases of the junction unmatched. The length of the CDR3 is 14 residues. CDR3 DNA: TGTGCCAGCAGCTTAGAGGGACAGGCTAAAGAGCAGTACTTC. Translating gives CASSLEGQAKEQYF.

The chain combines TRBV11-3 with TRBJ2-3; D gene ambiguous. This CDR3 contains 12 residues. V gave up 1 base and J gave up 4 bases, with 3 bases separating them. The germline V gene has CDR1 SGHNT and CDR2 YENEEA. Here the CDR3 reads CASSLVPDTQYF. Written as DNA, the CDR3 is TGTGCCAGCAGCTTAGTCCCAGATACGCAGTATTTT.

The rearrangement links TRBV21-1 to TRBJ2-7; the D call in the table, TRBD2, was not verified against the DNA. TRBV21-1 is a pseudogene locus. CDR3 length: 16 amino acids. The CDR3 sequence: CASSWVLAGAAYEQYF. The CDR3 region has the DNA TGTGCCAGCAGTTGGGTCCTAGCGGGAGCTGCCTACGAGCAGTACTTC.

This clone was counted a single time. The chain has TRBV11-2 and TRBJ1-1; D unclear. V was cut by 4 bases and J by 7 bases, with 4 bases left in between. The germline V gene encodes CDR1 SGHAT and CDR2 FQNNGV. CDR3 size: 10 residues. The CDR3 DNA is TGTGCCAGCAGCTCCCATGAAGCTTTCTTT. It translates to CASSSHEAFF. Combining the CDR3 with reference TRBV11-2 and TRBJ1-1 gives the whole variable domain EAGVAQSPRYKIIEKRQSVAFWCNPISGHATLYWYQQILGQGPKLLIQFQNNGVVDDSQLPKDRFSAERLKGVDSTLKIQPAKLEDSAVYLCASSSHEAFFGQGTRLTVV.

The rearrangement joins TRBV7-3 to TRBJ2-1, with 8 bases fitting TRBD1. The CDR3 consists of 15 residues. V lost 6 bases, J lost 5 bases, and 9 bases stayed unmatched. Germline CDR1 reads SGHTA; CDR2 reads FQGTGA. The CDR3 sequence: CASRRDRGGHNEQFF. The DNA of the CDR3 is TGTGCCAGCAGGCGAGACAGGGGAGGACACAATGAGCAGTTCTTC.

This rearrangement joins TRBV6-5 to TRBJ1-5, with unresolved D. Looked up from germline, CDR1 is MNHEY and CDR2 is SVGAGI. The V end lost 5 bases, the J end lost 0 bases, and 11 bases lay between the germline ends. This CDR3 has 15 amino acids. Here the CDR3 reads CASSPTLASNQPQHF. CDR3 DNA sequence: TGTGCCAGCAGTCCAACCTTGGCTAGCAATCAGCCCCAGCATTTT.

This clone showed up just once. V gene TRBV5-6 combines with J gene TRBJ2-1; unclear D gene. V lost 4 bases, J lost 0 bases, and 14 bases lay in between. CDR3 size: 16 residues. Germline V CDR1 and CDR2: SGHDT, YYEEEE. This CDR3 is CASSPRRWSSYNEQFF. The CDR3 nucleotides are TGTGCCAGCAGCCCGCGCCGCTGGAGCTCCTACAATGAGCAGTTCTTC.

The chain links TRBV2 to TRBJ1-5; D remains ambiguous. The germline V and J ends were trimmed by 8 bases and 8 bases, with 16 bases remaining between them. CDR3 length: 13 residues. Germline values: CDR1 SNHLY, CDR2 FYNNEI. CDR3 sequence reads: CASSYLDMEPQHF. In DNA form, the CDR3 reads TGTGCCAGCTCCTACCTTGATATGGAGCCCCAGCATTTT.

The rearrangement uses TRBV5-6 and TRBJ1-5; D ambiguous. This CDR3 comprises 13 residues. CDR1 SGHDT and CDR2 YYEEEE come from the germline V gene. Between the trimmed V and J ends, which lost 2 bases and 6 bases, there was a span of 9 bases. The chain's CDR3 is CASSFQTGQPQHF. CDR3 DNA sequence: TGTGCCAGCAGCTTCCAAACGGGTCAGCCCCAGCATTTT.

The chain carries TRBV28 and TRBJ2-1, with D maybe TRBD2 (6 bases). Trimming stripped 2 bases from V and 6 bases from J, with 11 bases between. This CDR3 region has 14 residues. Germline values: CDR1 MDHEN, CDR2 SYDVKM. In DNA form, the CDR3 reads TGTGCCAGCAGTTTAGCGGGACGGCGCAATGAGCAGTTCTTC. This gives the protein CASSLAGRRNEQFF.